The present T cell receptor (beta chain) was sequenced within a study of shared T cell receptors in the human thymus. The junction had 11 bases not matched to a gene; V was cut back by 8 bases and J by 1 base. The CDR3 runs to 17 residues. CDR1 and CDR2 (germline): MNHEY, SMNVEV (reference sequence). The method was immunoSEQ multiplex PCR; TCRdb's version includes in-frame clones alone and lacks a portion of them. The repertoire holds roughly 710,000 clones, with 70% to 90% as singletons. The data were also submitted as part of a second study, on human thymus T cells.

The clonotype comes from a girl younger than two with a congenital heart defect. The chain couples TRBV27 to TRBJ1-3, with TRBD1 matching over 10 bases. Material: thymocytes. CDR3 coding DNA: TGTGCCAGCTACCCGAAGGACAGGGGGGAATCTGGAAACACCATATATTTT. As protein: CASYPKDRGESGNTIYF.